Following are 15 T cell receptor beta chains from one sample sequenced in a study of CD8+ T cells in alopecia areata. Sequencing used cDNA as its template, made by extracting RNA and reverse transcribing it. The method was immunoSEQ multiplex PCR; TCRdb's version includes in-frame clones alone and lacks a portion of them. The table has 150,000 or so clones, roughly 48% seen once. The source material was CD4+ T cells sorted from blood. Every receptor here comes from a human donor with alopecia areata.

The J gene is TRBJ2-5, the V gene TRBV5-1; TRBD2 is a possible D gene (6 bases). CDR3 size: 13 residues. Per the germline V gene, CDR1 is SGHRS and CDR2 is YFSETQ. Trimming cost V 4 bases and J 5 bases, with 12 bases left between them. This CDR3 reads CASSLPGVETQYF. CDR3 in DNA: TGCGCCAGCAGCCTCCCGGGGGTGGAGACCCAGTACTTC.

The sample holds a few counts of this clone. CDR3 loop: CSAVRDRGGYTF. DNA of the CDR3: TGCAGCGCAGTTAGGGACAGGGGTGGCTACACCTTC. This chain uses TRBV29-1 with TRBJ1-2; 10 nucleotides align to TRBD1. The V and J ends lost 7 bases and 7 bases, in that order; junction bases with no gene match: 6. This CDR3 spans 12 amino acids. Germline V gene data show CDR1 as SQVTM and CDR2 as ANQGSEA.

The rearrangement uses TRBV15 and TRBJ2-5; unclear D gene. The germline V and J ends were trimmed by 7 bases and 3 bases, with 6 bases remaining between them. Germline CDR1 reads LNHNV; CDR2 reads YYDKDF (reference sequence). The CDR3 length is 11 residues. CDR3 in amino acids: CATTNEETQYF. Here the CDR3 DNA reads TGTGCCACCACCAATGAAGAGACCCAGTACTTC.

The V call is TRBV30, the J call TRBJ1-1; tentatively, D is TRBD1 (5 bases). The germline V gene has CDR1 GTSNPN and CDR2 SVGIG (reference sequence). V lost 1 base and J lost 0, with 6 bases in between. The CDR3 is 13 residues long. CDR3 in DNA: TGTGCCTGGAGTGGGGGGATGAACACTGAAGCTTTCTTT. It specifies CAWSGGMNTEAFF.

CDR3 DNA sequence: TGCAGCGCCAAGGACGGCATGAACACTGAAGCTTTCTTT. It encodes CSAKDGMNTEAFF. The rearrangement uses TRBV29-1 and TRBJ1-1; no definite D call. This CDR3 is 13 amino acids long. Germline lookup yields CDR1 SQVTM and CDR2 ANQGSEA. Trimming took 7 bases from V and 0 from J, leaving 12 bases between them.

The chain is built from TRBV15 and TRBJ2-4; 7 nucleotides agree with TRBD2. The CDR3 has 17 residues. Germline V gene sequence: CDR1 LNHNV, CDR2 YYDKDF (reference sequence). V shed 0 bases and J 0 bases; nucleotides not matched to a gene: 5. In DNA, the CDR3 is TGTGCCACCAGCAGAGATCCAAGCGGGATAGCCAAAAACATTCAGTACTTC. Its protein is CATSRDPSGIAKNIQYF.

The CDR3 spells CASSNPGQRYNEQFF. The CDR3 coding sequence is TGTGCCAGCAGCAACCCGGGACAGAGATACAATGAGCAGTTCTTC. V is TRBV7-3 and J is TRBJ2-1; the match to TRBD1 covers 7 bases. Germline V CDR1 and CDR2: SGHTA, FQGTGA. CDR3 size: 15 residues. V shed 5 bases, J shed 4 bases, and the junction held 8 bases outside the gene matches.

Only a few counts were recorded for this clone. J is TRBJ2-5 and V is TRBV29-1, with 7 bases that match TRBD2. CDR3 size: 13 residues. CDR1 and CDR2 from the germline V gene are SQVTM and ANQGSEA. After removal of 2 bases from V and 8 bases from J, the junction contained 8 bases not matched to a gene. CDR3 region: CSVETSAQSTQYF. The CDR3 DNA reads TGCAGCGTTGAAACTAGCGCACAGTCAACCCAGTACTTC. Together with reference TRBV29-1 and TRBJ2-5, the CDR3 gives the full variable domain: SAVISQKPSRDICQRGTSLTIQCQVDSQVTMMFWYRQQPGQSLTLIATANQGSEATYESGFVIDKFPISRPNLTFSTLTVSNMSPEDSSIYLCSVETSAQSTQYFGPGTRLLVL.

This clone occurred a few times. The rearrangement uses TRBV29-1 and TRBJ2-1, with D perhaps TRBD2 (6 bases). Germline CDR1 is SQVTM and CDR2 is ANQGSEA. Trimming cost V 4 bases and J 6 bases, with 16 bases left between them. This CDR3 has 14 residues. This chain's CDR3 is CSVGGRLAINEQFF. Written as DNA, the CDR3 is TGCAGCGTTGGCGGGCGCCTAGCGATCAATGAGCAGTTCTTC.

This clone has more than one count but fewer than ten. The CDR3 DNA sequence: TGTGCCAGCAGCATCGGGACAGCCCAAGAGACCCAGTACTTC. Translated, it gives CASSIGTAQETQYF. This chain uses TRBV7-9 with TRBJ2-5; TRBD1 agrees at 7 bases. The V and J ends lost 5 bases and 1 base, in that order; junction bases with no gene match: 4. Germline V lookup: CDR1 SEHNR, CDR2 FQNEAQ (reference sequence). CDR3 length: 14 residues.

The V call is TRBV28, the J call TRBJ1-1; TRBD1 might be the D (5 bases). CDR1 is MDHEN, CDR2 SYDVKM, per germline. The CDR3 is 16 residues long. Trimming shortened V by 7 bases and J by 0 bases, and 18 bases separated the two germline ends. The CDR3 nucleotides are TGTGCCAGCAACAGCATCGAAGGACAAGTGAACACTGAAGCTTTCTTT. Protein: CASNSIEGQVNTEAFF.

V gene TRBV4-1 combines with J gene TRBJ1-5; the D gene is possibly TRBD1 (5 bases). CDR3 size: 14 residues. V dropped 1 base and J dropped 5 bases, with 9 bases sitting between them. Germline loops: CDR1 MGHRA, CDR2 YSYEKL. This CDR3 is CASSQVRGYQPQHF. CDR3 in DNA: TGCGCCAGCAGCCAAGTGCGGGGGTATCAGCCCCAGCATTTT.

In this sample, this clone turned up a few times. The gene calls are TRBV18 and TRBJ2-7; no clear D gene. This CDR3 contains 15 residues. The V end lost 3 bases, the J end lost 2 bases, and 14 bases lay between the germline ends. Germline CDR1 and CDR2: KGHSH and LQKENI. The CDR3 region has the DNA TGTGCCAGCTCACCGGGTAGCTCCGAGACCTACGAGCAGTACTTC. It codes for CASSPGSSETYEQYF.

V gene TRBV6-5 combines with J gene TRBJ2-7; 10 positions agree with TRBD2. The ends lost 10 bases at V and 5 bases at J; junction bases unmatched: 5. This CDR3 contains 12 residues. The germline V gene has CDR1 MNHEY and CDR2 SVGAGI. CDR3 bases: TGTGCCACGGGGCTAGCGGGAGACGAGCAGTACTTC. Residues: CATGLAGDEQYF.

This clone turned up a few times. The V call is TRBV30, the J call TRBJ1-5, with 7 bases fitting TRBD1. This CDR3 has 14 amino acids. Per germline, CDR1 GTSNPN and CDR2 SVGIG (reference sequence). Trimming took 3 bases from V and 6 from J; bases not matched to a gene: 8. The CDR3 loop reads CAWSQGGMGQPQHF. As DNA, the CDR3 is TGTGCCTGGAGCCAGGGGGGAATGGGTCAGCCCCAGCATTTT.